The present TCR beta chain was sequenced within a study of T cell responses to AZD1222 COVID-19 vaccine. Whole-study findings and limits: A mostly white British donor set with more females was recruited, and clonal diversity was possibly underestimated.

The method was immunoSEQ multiplex PCR; TCRdb's version includes in-frame clones alone and lacks a portion of them. The repertoire has around 150,000 clones, around 93% of them found once; the top ten carry approximately 6.8%. V was trimmed by 2 bases and J by 8 bases, leaving 4 bases between them. Germline values: CDR1 MNHEY, CDR2 SVGEGT. The CDR3 consists of 11 residues. In regard to this clone: What it binds is unknown.

The clonotype was recovered from an adult who received the AZD1222 COVID-19 vaccine. The sequencing here drew on peripheral blood, taken 28 days after the second AZD1222 dose. This chain links TRBV6-2 or TRBV6-3 with TRBJ2-1; D is ambiguous. CDR3 coding DNA: TGTGCCAGCAGTTACATATATGAGCAGTTCTTC. Translating it yields CASSYIYEQFF.